The 17 T cell receptor beta chains reported below all come from one sample, sequenced in a study of regulatory T cells in long-lasting Graves disease. Time point reported: newly diagnosed GD, antithyroid drugs for less than 3 months. After RNA was extracted from PBMCs, the TCR library was made from it. Building the TCR beta libraries relied on iRepertoire HTBI primers, and CDR3 regions underwent Arm-PCR. One entry per CDR3 protein results from TCRdb running MiXCR on the multiplex PCR reads. The top ten clones hold 10% to 15% of a sample with approximately 470,000 distinct CDR3 sequences, about a sixth of them seen once. This sample also belongs to another study, concerning T cells in Graves' hyperthyroidism and ophthalmopathy.

Here the sequenced sample was peripheral blood mononuclear cells (PBMCs), taken at new diagnosis, from a patient treated with antithyroid drugs. The origin of the receptors is a man aged 35 to 55 with Graves disease.

This clonotype showed up just a few times. This sequence joins TRBV29-1 and TRBJ2-3, with 7 positions matching TRBD1. After removal of 5 bases from V and 2 bases from J, the junction contained 10 bases not matched to a gene. Germline CDR1 SQVTM, CDR2 ANQGSEA. This CDR3 has 15 amino acids. DNA for the CDR3: TGCAGCGTTCAAAAATACAGGGGTGACACAGATACGCAGTATTTT. As protein: CSVQKYRGDTDTQYF.

Worth noting for this clonotype: A much larger clonotype is one base distant, so this may be a read error. The rearrangement links TRBV6-1 to TRBJ2-7; possible D gene TRBD1, 5 bases. The germline V gene encodes CDR1 MNHNS and CDR2 SASEGT. V lost 7 bases and J lost 9, with 25 bases in between. This CDR3 contains 15 residues. The CDR3 DNA follows: TGTGCCAGCATCGGTTTCTACAGGTCTGAAGACGCGCAGTACTTC. It encodes CASIGFYRSEDAQYF.

There are many counts of this clonotype. The CDR3 coding sequence is TGTGCCAGCAGCCCGAAACGGGGGGGCGATGAGCAGTTCTTC. Translated: CASSPKRGGDEQFF. The V and J genes are TRBV3-1 and TRBJ2-1; 8 nucleotides align to TRBD2. Germline values: CDR1 LGHDT, CDR2 YNNKEL (reference sequence). V dropped 4 bases and J dropped 8; count of bases not matched to a gene: 7. The CDR3 runs to 14 residues.

This clonotype was counted many times. The CDR3 bases are TGTGCCAGCAGTTCTCGGGACAGGGGGCACACCGGGGAGCTGTTTTTT. Protein sequence: CASSSRDRGHTGELFF. V gene TRBV28 combines with J gene TRBJ2-2, with 12 bases matching TRBD1. J was trimmed by 3 bases and V by 4 bases; bases with no gene match: 3. This CDR3 comprises 16 residues. Germline V gene sequence: CDR1 MDHEN, CDR2 SYDVKM.

The chain joins TRBV11-2 to TRBJ2-7, with TRBD2 matching 10 bases. The CDR3 is 15 amino acids. Germline-derived CDR1 and CDR2 are SGHAT and FQNNGV. V lost 5 bases, J lost 7 bases, and 11 bases stayed unmatched. As DNA, the CDR3 is TGTGCCAGCAGCCTTCCAGCGGGAGGGCCGGGGGAGCAGTACTTC. Translating gives CASSLPAGGPGEQYF.

Many counts were recorded for this clonotype. The chain couples TRBV20-1 to TRBJ2-4; D unclear. Looked up from germline, CDR1 is DFQATT and CDR2 is SNEGSKA (reference sequence). The CDR3 has 13 residues. The germline V and J ends were trimmed by 1 base and 6 bases, with 10 bases remaining between them. The CDR3 loop reads CSARATPGNIQYF. The CDR3, as DNA: TGCAGTGCTAGAGCGACTCCCGGAAACATTCAGTACTTC.

The gene calls are TRBV6-1 and TRBJ2-3; D is uncertain. The CDR3 runs to 11 residues. Germline values: CDR1 MNHNS, CDR2 SASEGT. The V end lost 3 bases, the J end lost 10 bases, and 8 bases lay between the germline ends. The CDR3 reads CASSDLSPQYF. DNA for the CDR3: TGTGCCAGCAGTGATTTGAGTCCGCAGTATTTT.

This clonotype was seen ten or more times. The V gene is TRBV6-1, the J gene TRBJ1-1; TRBD1 agrees at 8 bases. Germline V gene data show CDR1 as MNHNS and CDR2 as SASEGT. V lost 3 bases and J lost 1; bases outside the gene matches: 10. The CDR3 spans 17 residues. CDR3 loop: CASSDSLQGVKNTEAFF. The CDR3 coding sequence is TGTGCCAGCAGTGATTCCCTACAGGGGGTAAAGAACACTGAAGCTTTCTTT.

The rearrangement joins TRBV3-1 to TRBJ2-7, with D hard to call. The CDR3 is 12 amino acids. The V end lost 3 bases, the J end lost 6 bases, and 9 bases lay between the germline ends. From germline, CDR1 is LGHDT and CDR2 YNNKEL (reference sequence). CDR3 residues: CASSQGFGEQYF. The CDR3 DNA reads as TGTGCCAGCAGCCAGGGTTTCGGCGAGCAGTACTTC.

The rearrangement links TRBV24-1 to TRBJ2-1, with 7 bases identical to TRBD1. With V trimmed by 3 bases and J by 3 bases, 4 bases remained unmatched. The V gene's germline CDR1 is KGHDR and CDR2 SFDVKD. The CDR3 sequence is 15 residues long. CDR3 residues: CATSDLRGNYNEQFF. The CDR3 nucleotides read TGTGCCACCAGTGATCTCAGGGGGAACTACAATGAGCAGTTCTTC.

This clonotype was observed a handful of times. Being one base from a much bigger clone, this may be a read error. Given the absence of the conserved phenylalanine or tryptophan at the CDR3 end, a read error is likely. The chain is built from TRBV28 and TRBJ1-5; tentatively, D is TRBD1 (5 bases). The length of the CDR3 is 16 residues. V was trimmed by 5 bases and J by 0 bases, leaving 14 bases between them. Germline loops: CDR1 MDHEN, CDR2 SYDVKM. CDR3 protein: CASSQMQGPSNQPQHS. In nucleotides, the CDR3 is TGTGCCAGCAGTCAAATGCAGGGACCTAGCAATCAGCCCCAGCATTCT.

This clonotype has just a few counts. This chain connects TRBV30 to TRBJ2-1; TRBD1 agrees at 10 bases. Germline loops: CDR1 GTSNPN, CDR2 SVGIG (reference sequence). This CDR3 region has 15 residues. Unmatched junction bases numbered 4, after V lost 1 base and J lost 4 bases. This chain's CDR3 is CAWSAGTGVYNEQFF. In nucleotides, the CDR3 is TGTGCCTGGAGTGCTGGGACAGGGGTTTACAATGAGCAGTTCTTC.

Ten or more counts support this clonotype. V is TRBV24-1 and J is TRBJ2-1; possibly TRBD1 for D (6 bases). Germline V gene lookup returns CDR1 KGHDR and CDR2 SFDVKD. V lost 2 bases, J lost 7 bases, and 8 bases lay in between. The CDR3 is made up of 13 amino acids. The CDR3 nucleotides are TGTGCCACCAGTGATTGGACAGTTAATGAGCAGTTCTTC. Translating gives CATSDWTVNEQFF.

Points on this clonotype: It may be a read error: a sequence one base away is much more abundant. V and J are TRBV2 and TRBJ2-7; D may be TRBD1 or TRBD2 (5 bases each). The length of the CDR3 is 11 residues. Germline V gene sequence: CDR1 SNHLY, CDR2 FYNNEI. V was cut by 9 bases and J by 6 bases, with 12 bases left in between. In DNA form, the CDR3 reads TGTGCCAGTACGAACGGGGCCGAGCAGTACTTC. It translates to CASTNGAEQYF.

The rearrangement links TRBV19 to TRBJ2-3, with a tentative D call TRBD2 (5 bases). Germline assignment: CDR1 LNHDA and CDR2 SQIVND (reference sequence). V was trimmed by 6 bases and J by 5 bases, leaving 15 bases between them. The CDR3 covers 14 residues. The CDR3 DNA is TGTGCCAGTAGCGCCCAACGAGGGTTAGATACGCAGTATTTT. Translation gives CASSAQRGLDTQYF.

In this sample, this clonotype turned up a few times. J is TRBJ2-5 and V is TRBV7-3; D not resolved. CDR1 and CDR2 (germline): SGHTA, FQGTGA. This CDR3 contains 13 residues. V lost 5 bases, J lost 3 bases, and 10 bases lay in between. The CDR3 reads CASSASGEETQYF. For the CDR3, the DNA is TGTGCCAGCAGCGCCTCAGGCGAAGAGACCCAGTACTTC.

Many counts were recorded for this clonotype. The chain employs TRBV5-1 and TRBJ1-5; D is perhaps TRBD1 (5 bases). The V and J ends lost 0 bases and 3 bases respectively, with 10 bases between them. Germline V CDR1 and CDR2: SGHRS, YFSETQ. The CDR3 runs to 15 residues. The CDR3 DNA reads TGCGCCAGCAGCTTGGGGCAGGGCGACAATCAGCCCCAGCATTTT. This sequence encodes CASSLGQGDNQPQHF.